These 29 T cell receptor beta chains were all obtained from the same sample, sequenced in a study of identical twins. TCRdb fed the 5' RACE reads into MiXCR, producing one record per CDR3 protein. Of around 250,000 distinct CDR3 sequences in the sample, 7% were seen once. This same sample was also part of a study on yellow fever vaccine responses in identical twins.

Sequences were obtained from memory (CD45RO+) T cells sorted from blood. The receptors shown here come from a woman aged 18-29 years in good health.

This clonotype was seen ten or more times. The genes are TRBV12-3 or TRBV12-4 and TRBJ1-5, with TRBD1 as a possible D gene (6 bases). Trimming removed 6 bases from V and 7 bases from J, with 16 bases in between. The CDR3 is 14 amino acids. CDR3 amino acids: CASSGGGLGQPQHF. Written as DNA, the CDR3 is TGTGCCAGCAGCGGGGGGGGCCTCGGGCAGCCCCAGCATTTT.

This clonotype was seen at least ten times. This chain uses TRBV6-2 or TRBV6-3 with TRBJ2-7, with unresolved D. Germline lookup yields CDR1 MNHEY and CDR2 SVGEGT. The V end lost 2 bases, the J end lost 5 bases, and 7 bases lay between the germline ends. The CDR3 loop spans 12 amino acids. The CDR3 loop is CASSYGVHEQYV. The CDR3 DNA follows: TGTGCCAGCAGTTACGGCGTCCACGAGCAGTACGTC.

This clonotype showed up many times. The chain is built from TRBV5-5 and TRBJ2-5; D perhaps matches TRBD1 (5 bases). V lost 0 bases, J lost 5 bases, and 14 bases lay in between. The germline V gene encodes CDR1 SGHKS and CDR2 YYEKEE (reference sequence). The CDR3 length is 15 residues. The CDR3 reads CASSLGGSIRETQYF. The CDR3 DNA is TGTGCCAGCAGCTTGGGGGGCAGCATCCGGGAGACCCAGTACTTC.

This clonotype was observed many times. The rearrangement joins TRBV4-2 to TRBJ2-1; D call uncertain. Trimming removed 3 bases at V and 6 bases at J, with 6 bases between. The CDR3 is made up of 12 amino acids. Germline CDR1 LGHNA, CDR2 YNFKEQ. In DNA, the CDR3 is TGTGCCAGCAGCCAGGACCTCAATGAGCAGTTCTTC. Translating gives CASSQDLNEQFF.

The CDR3 DNA follows: TGTGCCACCTCAAGGGCAGGGGGACCCCGCCAAGAGACCCAGTACTTC. Its translation is CATSRAGGPRQETQYF. V is TRBV2 and J is TRBJ2-5; 7 bases align to TRBD1. This CDR3 is built from 16 residues. V was pared by 10 bases and J by 1 base, with 15 bases of the junction left unmatched. In germline, CDR1 is SNHLY, CDR2 FYNNEI. Looking up the rest from reference TRBV2 and TRBJ2-5 gives the full variable domain: EPEVTQTPSHQVTQMGQEVILRCVPISNHLYFYWYRQILGQKVEFLVSFYNNEISEKSEIFDDQFSVERPDGSNFTLKIRSTKLEDSAMYFCATSRAGGPRQETQYFGPGTRLLVL.

V is TRBV29-1 and J is TRBJ2-3; 7 bases fit TRBD2. V dropped 6 bases and J dropped 6; count of bases not matched to a gene: 15. The germline V gene encodes CDR1 SQVTM and CDR2 ANQGSEA. CDR3 size: 15 residues. CDR3 sequence reads: CSVTDQQRGKDTQYF. CDR3 nucleotides: TGCAGCGTAACCGACCAACAGCGGGGCAAGGATACGCAGTATTTT.

This clonotype appeared a few times. The chain combines TRBV3-1 with TRBJ2-1, with 12 bases fitting TRBD2. From germline, CDR1 is LGHDT and CDR2 YNNKEL (reference sequence). CDR3 length equals 17 residues. Germline trimming cut 1 base from V and 5 bases from J; bases unmatched to any gene: 6. The CDR3 spells CASSQGARLAGDNEQFF. The CDR3 DNA sequence: TGTGCCAGCAGCCAAGGGGCTAGACTAGCGGGAGACAATGAGCAGTTCTTC.

The table lists this clonotype with many counts. V usage is TRBV20-1 and J usage is TRBJ1-2; D not resolved. V lost 0 bases, J lost 2 bases, and 7 bases lay in between. CDR3 length: 13 amino acids. Germline V lookup: CDR1 DFQATT, CDR2 SNEGSKA (reference sequence). The CDR3 bases are TGCAGTGCTAGAGAAGATAGAAACTATGGCTACACCTTC. Translated, it gives CSAREDRNYGYTF.

This clonotype appeared a few times. The CDR3 loop reads CASSLVSGLNTEAFF. In DNA, the CDR3 is TGTGCCAGCAGCTTGGTGTCGGGTCTGAACACTGAAGCTTTCTTT. J is TRBJ1-1 and V is TRBV5-6; no clear D. CDR3 length equals 15 residues. Trimming took off 0 bases at V and 0 bases at J, with 9 bases between the two ends. Germline CDR1 SGHDT, CDR2 YYEEEE.

This clonotype was counted a few times. The chain has TRBV20-1 and TRBJ2-1; D might be TRBD2 (6 bases). CDR1 is DFQATT, CDR2 SNEGSKA, per germline (reference sequence). V lost 3 bases to trimming and J lost 2 bases, with 17 bases between them. The CDR3 spans 16 residues. The CDR3 DNA is TGCAGTGCTAGGGGGCAAGCGGGTCTCACCTACAATGAGCAGTTCTTC. Translated, it gives CSARGQAGLTYNEQFF.

The V gene is TRBV3-1, the J gene TRBJ1-1, with unresolved D. CDR1 is LGHDT, CDR2 YNNKEL, per germline (reference sequence). With 2 bases removed from V and 1 base from J, the gap between germline ends came to 8 bases. This CDR3 contains 14 residues. The CDR3 nucleotides read TGTGCCAGCAGCCAAAAAAGGAAGAACACTGAAGCTTTCTTT. Protein sequence: CASSQKRKNTEAFF.

This clonotype was detected ten times or more. V and J are TRBV28 and TRBJ2-7, with D possibly matching TRBD2 (6 bases). Germline V lookup: CDR1 MDHEN, CDR2 SYDVKM. Trimming removed 2 bases at V and 0 bases at J, with 29 bases between. The CDR3 has 21 amino acids. The CDR3 DNA is TGTGCCAGCAGTTTAAGTGAACTCGGTCGGATAGGCGGGGAAAGCTCCTACGAGCAGTACTTC. This sequence encodes CASSLSELGRIGGESSYEQYF.

The V and J genes are TRBV3-1 and TRBJ1-2, with TRBD1 matching over 9 bases. Germline values: CDR1 LGHDT, CDR2 YNNKEL (reference sequence). V was pared by 2 bases and J by 4 bases, with 8 bases of the junction left unmatched. The CDR3 spans 16 residues. The CDR3 DNA reads as TGTGCCAGCAGCCAAAACGGACAGGGGCTTAGCTATGGCTACACCTTC. This sequence encodes CASSQNGQGLSYGYTF.

This clonotype showed up many times. This chain joins TRBV20-1 and TRBJ1-5, with D uncertain. Trimming removed 6 bases at V and 4 bases at J, with 10 bases between. The CDR3 sequence is 12 residues long. Germline V gene data show CDR1 as DFQATT and CDR2 as SNEGSKA (reference sequence). CDR3 coding DNA: TGCAGTGCGGGAAGGCAGAATCAGCCCCAGCATTTT. Its protein product is CSAGRQNQPQHF.

The V call is TRBV11-2, the J call TRBJ1-5, with D maybe TRBD1 (6 bases). Per the germline V gene, CDR1 is SGHAT and CDR2 is FQNNGV. This CDR3 region has 16 residues. Trimming pared 1 base from V and 2 bases from J, leaving 12 bases between. The CDR3 region is CASSLGGAWGNQPQHF. Written as DNA, the CDR3 is TGTGCCAGCAGCTTAGGGGGGGCATGGGGCAATCAGCCCCAGCATTTT.

This clonotype occurred a few times. The chain uses TRBV29-1 and TRBJ2-1; 12 nucleotides agree with TRBD2. The CDR3 extends over 14 amino acids. The germline V gene encodes CDR1 SQVTM and CDR2 ANQGSEA. Unmatched junction bases numbered 7, after V lost 6 bases and J lost 7 bases. The CDR3 loop is CSVATSGSGNEQFF. CDR3 in DNA: TGCAGCGTGGCGACTAGCGGGAGTGGGAATGAGCAGTTCTTC.

This clonotype was recorded many times. This chain joins TRBV21-1 and TRBJ2-7; the table's D call of TRBD2 was not tested on the DNA. TRBV21-1 is reported as a pseudogene. The CDR3 is 18 residues long. For the CDR3, the DNA is TGTGCCAGCAGCAAATGCCAACTTCAAGGGGCCTCCTCCTACGAGCAGTACTTC. This sequence encodes CASSKCQLQGASSYEQYF.

This clonotype appeared many times. The chain couples TRBV6-2 or TRBV6-3 to TRBJ2-2; the D is unclear. Germline values: CDR1 MNHEY, CDR2 SVGEGT. V was pared by 2 bases and J by 0 bases, with 4 bases between. The CDR3 contains 14 residues. The CDR3 DNA is TGTGCCAGCAGTTACGGAGCGAACACCGGGGAGCTGTTTTTT. Protein product: CASSYGANTGELFF.

This clonotype was recorded a few times. CDR3 nucleotides: TGTGCCATCAGTGAGTCCGAGGACAGGGTTTATGGCTACACCTTC. It is translated as CAISESEDRVYGYTF. V gene TRBV10-3 combines with J gene TRBJ1-2; TRBD1 aligns across 8 bases. Germline CDR1 and CDR2: ENHRY and SYGVKD. V was pared by 0 bases and J by 5 bases, with 5 bases of the junction left unmatched. This CDR3 is built from 15 residues.

This clonotype occurred a few times. The J gene is TRBJ2-3, the V gene TRBV28; D is unresolved. Trimming removed 6 bases from V and 2 bases from J, with 9 bases in between. This CDR3 is 13 amino acids long. Germline V CDR1 and CDR2: MDHEN, SYDVKM. The CDR3 DNA reads TGTGCCAGCAGATCCGCGCTCACAGATACGCAGTATTTT. Residues: CASRSALTDTQYF.

This clonotype was detected only a few times. The chain joins TRBV20-1 to TRBJ2-3, with a possible D match to TRBD1 (6 bases). The germline V gene has CDR1 DFQATT and CDR2 SNEGSKA (reference sequence). V lost 1 base and J 2 bases, leaving 13 bases between the germline ends. This CDR3 is built from 15 residues. CDR3 nucleotide sequence: TGCAGTGCTAGAGCAGCAGGGGTCGCCACAGATACGCAGTATTTT. Amino acid sequence: CSARAAGVATDTQYF.

This clonotype has a count of ten or more. The V gene is TRBV5-1, the J gene TRBJ1-1, with D maybe TRBD1 (6 bases). This CDR3 is 15 amino acids long. Per the germline V gene, CDR1 is SGHRS and CDR2 is YFSETQ. V lost 4 bases, J lost 1 base, and 14 bases lay in between. The CDR3 coding sequence is TGCGCCAGCAGCGTCCGACAGGAATCGAACACTGAAGCTTTCTTT. Amino acids: CASSVRQESNTEAFF.

The sample holds a few counts of this clonotype. The chain recombines TRBV4-2 with TRBJ2-1; 12 nucleotides line up with TRBD2. The germline V gene encodes CDR1 LGHNA and CDR2 YNFKEQ. The trim removed 0 bases at V and 4 bases at J, leaving 4 bases unmatched. This CDR3 contains 17 residues. This chain's CDR3 is CASSQDRGTSGYNEQFF. The CDR3 DNA is TGTGCCAGCAGCCAAGATAGAGGGACTAGCGGGTACAATGAGCAGTTCTTC.

This clonotype appeared many times. V and J are TRBV7-8 and TRBJ2-7; D is possibly TRBD2 (5 bases). The CDR3 has 14 residues. Germline CDR1 reads SGHVS; CDR2 reads FQNEAQ. Trimming removed 5 bases at V and 6 bases at J, with 17 bases between. The CDR3 sequence is CASSISRDSGEQYF. The CDR3 DNA reads as TGTGCCAGCAGCATTAGCCGGGATTCGGGCGAGCAGTACTTC.

The chain joins TRBV20-1 to TRBJ1-1; a weak D match, TRBD1 (6 bases). With 1 base removed from V and 4 bases from J, the gap between germline ends came to 25 bases. The CDR3 consists of 18 residues. Germline values: CDR1 DFQATT, CDR2 SNEGSKA (reference sequence). The CDR3 sequence: CSARVTPLQGGLFTEAFF. The DNA of the CDR3 is TGCAGTGCTAGAGTCACCCCCTTACAGGGAGGGTTGTTCACTGAAGCTTTCTTT.

This clonotype was recorded at least ten times. The chain joins TRBV12-3 or TRBV12-4 to TRBJ1-6; D is unresolved. Trimming removed 3 bases from V and 9 bases from J, with 9 bases in between. The length of the CDR3 is 13 residues. The CDR3 sequence is CASSFQVGSPLHF. The CDR3 DNA sequence: TGTGCCAGCAGTTTCCAAGTAGGTTCACCCCTCCACTTT.

This clonotype was found a few times. V gene TRBV5-1 combines with J gene TRBJ1-1; 7 bases are shared with TRBD1. With 4 bases clipped from V and 7 bases from J, the junction kept 10 bases outside the gene matches. This CDR3 is built from 14 residues. Germline V gene lookup returns CDR1 SGHRS and CDR2 YFSETQ. The CDR3 nucleotides read TGCGCCAGCAGCGCCCAACCGGGACAGAGTGAAGCTTTCTTT. It codes for CASSAQPGQSEAFF.

This CDR3 reads CASSQTTSPSTDTQYF. The DNA of the CDR3 is TGTGCCAGCAGCCAAACGACTAGCCCGAGCACAGATACGCAGTATTTT. V usage is TRBV14 and J usage is TRBJ2-3; 7 positions agree with TRBD2. Trimming removed 2 bases from V and 0 bases from J; junction bases left unmatched: 5. This CDR3 has 16 amino acids. Germline CDR1 is SGHDN and CDR2 is FVKESK.

This clonotype turned up a few times. The V and J genes are TRBV6-1 and TRBJ2-1; TRBD1 agrees at 12 bases. With 6 bases clipped from V and 8 bases from J, the junction kept 5 bases outside the gene matches. Germline V lookup: CDR1 MNHNS, CDR2 SASEGT. The CDR3 has 14 amino acids. The CDR3 protein is CASSKGTGGHEQFF. The CDR3 DNA follows: TGTGCCAGCAGCAAGGGGACAGGGGGCCATGAGCAGTTCTTC.